This record covers a single TCR beta chain. Profiling relied on immunoSEQ multiplex PCR, and the TCRdb table lists in-frame clones only, not all of them. Found here are about 110,000 clones, 88% of them singletons; the top ten hold 8% to 9%. The data were taken from a study of identifying expanded T cells in peripheral blood. No infections or other immune events were documented during collection. The source of this sequence is a person between 18 and 75 years old in good health. Sequencing input: blood.

The DNA for the CDR3 is TGTGCCAGCAGCAAAGAAAATGGACAGGGGGCTTGGGGCTACACCTTC. Protein sequence: CASSKENGQGAWGYTF. The chain has TRBV21-1 and TRBJ1-2; the table's D call of TRBD1 was not tested on the DNA. TRBV21-1 is a known pseudogene. The CDR3 contains 16 residues.